This TCR beta chain was sequenced during a study of cytomegalovirus exposure and HLA in healthy donors. Amplification used 60 Vbeta primers and 13 Jbeta primers. Only in-frame clones appear in the TCRdb table, and some are missing; sequencing was by immunoSEQ multiplex PCR. The table includes some 120,000 clones, approximately 17% detected once. Healthy bone marrow donors made up the cohort. CDR1 is SGHAT and CDR2 is FQNNGV in the germline V gene. Trimming stripped 3 bases from V and 0 bases from J, with 8 bases between. CDR3 length equals 15 residues. Study observations and caveats: Earlier analysis looked at TCR beta V segments, and most were productive about 90% or about 30% of the time.

Details on this clone: The antigen remains unidentified.

This rearrangement joins TRBV11-2 to TRBJ2-2; no clear D. The sequencing input was PBMCs. The clonotype was recovered from a female donor in good health and CMV-seropositive. As DNA, the CDR3 is TGTGCCAGCAGCTTCCGCGGAGCGAACACCGGGGAGCTGTTTTTT. This translates into CASSFRGANTGELFF.